The T cell receptor (beta chain) under discussion was sequenced for a study of blood T cell repertoires in COVID-19. Cohort assignment relied on participant-reported clinical history. All recovered Cohort 3 donors got two negative PCRs, got clearance, or saw symptom resolution. Per the original data handling: How many nucleated cells were present was estimated from reference gene primer amplification. Profiled with immunoSEQ multiplex PCR; TCRdb holds only in-frame clones, not every one. For V, J and clone size, that table is used; D and trimming come from the DNA. The sample lists a few hundred thousand clones; about 90% were seen once. Germline V lookup: CDR1 MNHEY, CDR2 SMNVEV (reference sequence). The CDR3 consists of 15 residues. Trimming removed 6 bases from V and 5 bases from J, with 16 bases in between.

This TCR came from a woman in her thirties who had recovered from COVID-19. The gene calls are TRBV27 and TRBJ1-4; D gene uncertain. The sample was PBMCs or T cells enriched from blood (not recorded which). The CDR3: CASSRFGLSNEKLFF. In DNA form, the CDR3 reads TGTGCCAGCAGCCGCTTCGGACTATCAAATGAAAAACTGTTTTTT.